The rows below give T cell receptor beta chains drawn from one sample of a study of naive and memory T cell subsets. TCRdb reanalysed the UMI-ligation and nested PCR reads using MiXCR and keeps one entry per CDR3 protein. The data contain 100,000 to 150,000 distinct CDR3 sequences, 36% of them seen just once; the ten biggest clones take up roughly 0.86%. Sequenced sample: central memory CD4+ T cells from blood. The receptors shown here come from a human donor in good health. Each CDR3 is given without its conserved first and last residue.

v_gene	j_gene	CDR3aa
TRBV12-5	TRBJ1-1	ASAIQGRTEAF
TRBV20-1	TRBJ1-5	SASAGTKYQPQH
TRBV10-3	TRBJ2-6	AIRGAGANVLT
TRBV5-5	TRBJ2-1	ASSLIESYNEQF
TRBV3-1	TRBJ2-7	ASSLLGRYEQY
TRBV14	TRBJ2-2	ASSARHSTGELF
TRBV27	TRBJ2-7	ASSIIDRAGSYEQY
TRBV12-5	TRBJ1-4	ASGPPTVGEKLF
TRBV28	TRBJ2-5	ASSHDLGQETQY
TRBV6-5	TRBJ1-2	ASSYSQGARGYT
TRBV6-2/TRBV6-3	TRBJ2-3	ASRVAASTDTQY
TRBV24-1	TRBJ2-3	ATSEGQSTDTQY
TRBV4-3	TRBJ2-7	ASSQGYAGGLAYEQY
TRBV28	TRBJ1-1	ASSLTGTGSYTEAF
TRBV20-1	TRBJ2-7	SAVRTAKYEQY
TRBV19	TRBJ2-1	ASSGLAGGLNNEQF
TRBV7-7	TRBJ2-1	ASSSLAGGVDEQF
TRBV29-1	TRBJ2-3	SVENRRVTDTQY
TRBV5-1	TRBJ2-7	ASRVGGTLYEQY
TRBV28	TRBJ2-6	ASSSTGTGANVLT
TRBV15	TRBJ1-2	ATTLRTGLGLYGYT
TRBV25-1	TRBJ2-2	ASRSLGGELF
TRBV7-2	TRBJ2-6	ASTGTGGTGANVLT
TRBV6-2/TRBV6-3	TRBJ2-7	ASSSPSSALSYEQY
TRBV28	TRBJ2-7	ASSGQGYGREYEQY
TRBV19	TRBJ2-2	ASSIGPNTGELF
TRBV7-8	TRBJ2-3	ASRARTSGKDTQY
TRBV3-1	TRBJ1-2	ASSPLMGANYGYT
TRBV28	TRBJ2-2	ASIPTGTGGTGELF
TRBV5-1	TRBJ1-2	ASSTPGTGRDHGYT
TRBV5-1	TRBJ2-7	ASSPDRVDREQY